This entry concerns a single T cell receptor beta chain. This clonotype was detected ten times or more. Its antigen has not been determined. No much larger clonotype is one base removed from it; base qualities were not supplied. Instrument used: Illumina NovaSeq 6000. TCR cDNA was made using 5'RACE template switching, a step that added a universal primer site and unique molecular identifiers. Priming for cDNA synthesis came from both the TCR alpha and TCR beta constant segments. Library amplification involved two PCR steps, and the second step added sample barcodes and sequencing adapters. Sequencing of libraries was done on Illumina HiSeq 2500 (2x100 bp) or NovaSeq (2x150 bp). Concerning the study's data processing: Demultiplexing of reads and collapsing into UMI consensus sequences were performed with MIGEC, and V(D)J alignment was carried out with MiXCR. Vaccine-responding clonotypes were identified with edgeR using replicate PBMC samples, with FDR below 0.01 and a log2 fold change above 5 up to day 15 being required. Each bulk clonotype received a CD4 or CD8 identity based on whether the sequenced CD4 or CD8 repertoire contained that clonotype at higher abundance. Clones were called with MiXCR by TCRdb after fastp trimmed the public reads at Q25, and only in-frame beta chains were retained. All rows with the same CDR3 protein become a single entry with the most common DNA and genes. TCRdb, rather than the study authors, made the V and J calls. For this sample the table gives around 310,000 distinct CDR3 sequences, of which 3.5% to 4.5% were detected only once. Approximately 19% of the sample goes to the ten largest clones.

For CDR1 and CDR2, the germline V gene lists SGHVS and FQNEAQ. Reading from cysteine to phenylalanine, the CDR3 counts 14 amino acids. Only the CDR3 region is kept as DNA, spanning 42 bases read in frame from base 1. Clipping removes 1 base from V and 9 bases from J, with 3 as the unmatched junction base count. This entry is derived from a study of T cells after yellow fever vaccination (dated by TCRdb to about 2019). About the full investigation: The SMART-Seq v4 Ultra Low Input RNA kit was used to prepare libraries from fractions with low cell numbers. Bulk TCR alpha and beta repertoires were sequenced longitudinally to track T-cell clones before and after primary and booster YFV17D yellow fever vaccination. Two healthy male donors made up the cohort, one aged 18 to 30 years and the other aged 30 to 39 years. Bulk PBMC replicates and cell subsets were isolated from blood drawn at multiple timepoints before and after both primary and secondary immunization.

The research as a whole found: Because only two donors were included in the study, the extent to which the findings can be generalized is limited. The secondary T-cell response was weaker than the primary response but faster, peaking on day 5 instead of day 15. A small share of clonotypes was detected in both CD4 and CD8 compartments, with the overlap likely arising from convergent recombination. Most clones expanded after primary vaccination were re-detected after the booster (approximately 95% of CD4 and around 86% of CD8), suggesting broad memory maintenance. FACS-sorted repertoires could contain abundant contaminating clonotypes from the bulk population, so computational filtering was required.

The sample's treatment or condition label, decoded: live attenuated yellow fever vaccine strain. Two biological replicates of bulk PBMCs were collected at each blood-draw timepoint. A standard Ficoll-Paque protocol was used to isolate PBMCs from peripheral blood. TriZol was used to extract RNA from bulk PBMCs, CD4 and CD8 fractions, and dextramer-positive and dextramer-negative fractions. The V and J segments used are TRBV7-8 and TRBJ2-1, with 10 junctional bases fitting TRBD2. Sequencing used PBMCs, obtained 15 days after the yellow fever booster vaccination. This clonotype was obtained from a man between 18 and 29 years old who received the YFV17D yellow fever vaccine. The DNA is TGTGCCAGCAGCTTAGAGGCTAGCGGGGGTGAGCAGTTCTTC. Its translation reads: CASSLEASGGEQFF.